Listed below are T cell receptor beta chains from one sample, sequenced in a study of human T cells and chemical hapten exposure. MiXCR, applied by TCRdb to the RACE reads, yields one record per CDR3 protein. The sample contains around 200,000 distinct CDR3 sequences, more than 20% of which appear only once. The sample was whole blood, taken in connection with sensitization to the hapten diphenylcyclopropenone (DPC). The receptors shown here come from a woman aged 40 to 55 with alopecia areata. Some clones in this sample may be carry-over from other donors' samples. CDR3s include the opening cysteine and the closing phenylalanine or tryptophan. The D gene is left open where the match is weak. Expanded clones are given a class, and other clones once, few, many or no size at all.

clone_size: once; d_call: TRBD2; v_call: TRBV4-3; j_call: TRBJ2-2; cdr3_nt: TGCGCCAGCAGCCAGAGAATAGCGGGCAGCGGGGAGCTGTTTTTT; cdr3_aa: CASSQRIAGSGELFF
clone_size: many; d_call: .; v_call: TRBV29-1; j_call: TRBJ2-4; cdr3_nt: TGCAGCGTTGACGTGACGAACATTCAGTACTTC; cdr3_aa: CSVDVTNIQYF
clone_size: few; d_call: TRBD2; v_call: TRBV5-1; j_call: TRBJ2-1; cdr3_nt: TGCGCCAGCAGCACCCTAGCGGGAGCACCCGAGCAGTTCTTC; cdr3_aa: CASSTLAGAPEQFF
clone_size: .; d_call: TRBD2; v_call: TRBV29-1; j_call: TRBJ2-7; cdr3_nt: TGCAGCGGCGGGGGGGGCTGGCACGAGCAGTACTTC; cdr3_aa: CSGGGGWHEQYF
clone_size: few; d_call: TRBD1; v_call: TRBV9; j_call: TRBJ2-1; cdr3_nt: TGTGCCAGCAGCGTGGCCCCAGGGGGCGATGAGCAGTTCTTC; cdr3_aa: CASSVAPGGDEQFF
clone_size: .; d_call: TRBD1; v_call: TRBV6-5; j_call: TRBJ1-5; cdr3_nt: TGTGCCAGCAGTCCCCACGGACAGGGTGCGGCCTTGGGTCAGCCCCAGCATTTT; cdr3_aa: CASSPHGQGAALGQPQHF
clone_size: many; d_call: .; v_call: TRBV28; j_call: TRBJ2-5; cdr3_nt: TGTGCCAGCAGTTTCCAGGGGGGAGAGACCCAGTACTTC; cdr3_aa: CASSFQGGETQYF
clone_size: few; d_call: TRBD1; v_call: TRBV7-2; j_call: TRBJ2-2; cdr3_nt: TGTGCCGGTCCGACAGGGGCGCGGTTTAAGGCCGGGGAGCTGTTTTTT; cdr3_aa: CAGPTGARFKAGELFF
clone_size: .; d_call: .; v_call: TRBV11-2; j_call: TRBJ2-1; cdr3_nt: TGTGCCAGCAGCTTAGTGGAAGCCAATGAGCAGTTCTTC; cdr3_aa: CASSLVEANEQFF
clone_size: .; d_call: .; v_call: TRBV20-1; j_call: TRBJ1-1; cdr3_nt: TGCAGTGCTAGGTCGGATGGAAACACTGAAGCTTTCTTT; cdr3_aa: CSARSDGNTEAFF
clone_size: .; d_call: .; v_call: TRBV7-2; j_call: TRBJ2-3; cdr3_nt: TGTGCCAGCAGGGCAGGGGTTTCTAGCACAGATACGCAGTATTTT; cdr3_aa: CASRAGVSSTDTQYF
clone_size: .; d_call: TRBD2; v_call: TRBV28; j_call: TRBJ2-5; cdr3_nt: TGTGCCAGCAGGGCCTCCAGAGGAGCGGGAGTCGCAGAGACCCAGTACTTC; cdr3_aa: CASRASRGAGVAETQYF
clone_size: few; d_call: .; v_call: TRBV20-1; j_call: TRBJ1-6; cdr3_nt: TGCAGTGCTAGAGGGGCGAGCTCCTATAATTCACCCCTCCACTTT; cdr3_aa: CSARGASSYNSPLHF
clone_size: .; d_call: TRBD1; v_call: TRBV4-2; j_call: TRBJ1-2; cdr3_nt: TGTGCCAGCAGCCCCGAACTGAACAGGGGGCGAGGCTATGGCTACACCTTC; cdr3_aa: CASSPELNRGRGYGYTF
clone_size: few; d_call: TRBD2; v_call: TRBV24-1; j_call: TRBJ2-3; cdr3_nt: TGTGCCACCAGCCCCGGGACTAGCGGGATCACAGATACGCAGTATTTT; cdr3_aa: CATSPGTSGITDTQYF
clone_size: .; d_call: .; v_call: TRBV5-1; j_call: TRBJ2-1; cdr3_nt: TGCGCCAGCACCTTATCTCCAGAATACAATGAGCAGTTCTTC; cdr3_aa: CASTLSPEYNEQFF
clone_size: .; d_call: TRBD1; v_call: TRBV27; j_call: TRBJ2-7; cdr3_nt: TGTGCCAGCAGTTTGGCAGGGGGTCCGGGACAGAGGTTTGGAGAGCAGTACTTC; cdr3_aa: CASSLAGGPGQRFGEQYF
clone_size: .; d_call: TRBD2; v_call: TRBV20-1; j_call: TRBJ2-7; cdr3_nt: TGCAGTGCTAGTCGCTCATCTAGCGGGAGCTACGAGCAGTACTTC; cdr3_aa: CSASRSSSGSYEQYF
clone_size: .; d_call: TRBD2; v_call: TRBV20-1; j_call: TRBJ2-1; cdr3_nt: TGCAGTGCTAGAGATGCTAGCGGGAGGTCCAATGAGCAGTTCTTC; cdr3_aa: CSARDASGRSNEQFF
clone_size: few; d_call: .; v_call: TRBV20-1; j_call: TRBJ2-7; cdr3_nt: TGCAGTCTACCTGTCCCGGCCCCCTACGAGCAGTACTTC; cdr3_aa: CSLPVPAPYEQYF
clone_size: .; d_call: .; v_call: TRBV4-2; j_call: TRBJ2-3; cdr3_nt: TGTGCCAGCAGCCAAGAGGACGCCCAGGATACGCAGTATTTT; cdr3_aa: CASSQEDAQDTQYF
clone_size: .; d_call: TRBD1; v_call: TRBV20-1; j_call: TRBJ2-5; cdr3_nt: TGCAGTGCCAGTCACCAGGGGGTTTTAGAGACCCAGTACTTC; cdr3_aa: CSASHQGVLETQYF
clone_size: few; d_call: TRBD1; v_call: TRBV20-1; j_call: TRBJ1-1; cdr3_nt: TGCAGTGCTGCCCCGGGACAGGGCACCGCTGAAGCTTTCTTT; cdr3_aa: CSAAPGQGTAEAFF
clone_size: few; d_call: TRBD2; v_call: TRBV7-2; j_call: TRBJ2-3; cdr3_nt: TGTGCCAGCAGCTCTGAACTAGCGGGGGGGGTGAATACGCAGTATTTT; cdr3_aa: CASSSELAGGVNTQYF
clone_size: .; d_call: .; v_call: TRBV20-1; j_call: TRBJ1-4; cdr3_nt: TGCAGTGCCGCTACTCCCGGGACCAAGGGGGAAAAACTGTTTTTT; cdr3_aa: CSAATPGTKGEKLFF
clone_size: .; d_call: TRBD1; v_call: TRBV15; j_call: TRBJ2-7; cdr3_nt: TGTGCCACCAGCTCGGGGACAGGAGTCTACGAGCAGTACTTC; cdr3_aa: CATSSGTGVYEQYF
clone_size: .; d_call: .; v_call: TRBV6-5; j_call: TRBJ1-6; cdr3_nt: TGTGCCAGCAGTCGGGGGACCGAAGCTAAAAATTCACCCCTCCACTTT; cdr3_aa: CASSRGTEAKNSPLHF
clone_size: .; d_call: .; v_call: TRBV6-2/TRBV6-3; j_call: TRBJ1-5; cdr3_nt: TGTGCCAGCAGTTACGCTCCGTGGGAGGGGAGCGACTATAGCAATCAGCCCCAGCATTTT; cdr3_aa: CASSYAPWEGSDYSNQPQHF
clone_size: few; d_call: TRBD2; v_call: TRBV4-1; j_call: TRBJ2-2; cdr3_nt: TGCGCCAGCAGCCAAGATAGGGCGGGAGCCGGGGAGCTGTTTTTT; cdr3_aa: CASSQDRAGAGELFF
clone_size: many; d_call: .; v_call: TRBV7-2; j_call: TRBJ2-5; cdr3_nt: TGTGCCAGCAGCTTAGAGTTGGGGGTCGAGACCCAGTACTTC; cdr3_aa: CASSLELGVETQYF
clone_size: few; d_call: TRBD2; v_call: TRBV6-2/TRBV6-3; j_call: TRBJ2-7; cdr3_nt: TGTGCCAGCAGTCCCGGCGGCGGGAGGTTCTCCTACGAGCAGTACTTC; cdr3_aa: CASSPGGGRFSYEQYF
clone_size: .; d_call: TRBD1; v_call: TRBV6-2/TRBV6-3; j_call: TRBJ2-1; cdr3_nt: TGTGCCAGCAGTTTGGACAGGGCGGTGAGTGAGCAGTTCTTC; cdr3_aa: CASSLDRAVSEQFF
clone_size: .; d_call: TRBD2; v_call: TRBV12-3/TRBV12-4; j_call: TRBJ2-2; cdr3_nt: TGTGCCAGCAGTTTACCTAGCGGGGGTAACACCGGGGAGCTGTTTTTT; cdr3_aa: CASSLPSGGNTGELFF
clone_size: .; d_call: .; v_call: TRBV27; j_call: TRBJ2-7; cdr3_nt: TGTGCCAGCACCGGTCTGGGAGCCCCGTTCACCTACGAGCAGTACTTC; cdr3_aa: CASTGLGAPFTYEQYF
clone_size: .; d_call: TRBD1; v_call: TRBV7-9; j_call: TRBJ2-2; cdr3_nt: TGTGCCAGCAGCTCGGGACAGGGAGCCGGGGAGCTGTTTTTT; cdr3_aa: CASSSGQGAGELFF
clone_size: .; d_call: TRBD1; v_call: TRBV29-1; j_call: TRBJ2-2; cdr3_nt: TGCAGCGTTGAAGCAACTTCAGGGACAGGGGGTCGCGGGGAGCTGTTTTTT; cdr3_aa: CSVEATSGTGGRGELFF
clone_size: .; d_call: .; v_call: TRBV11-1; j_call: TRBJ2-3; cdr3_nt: TGTGCCAGCAGCGCGACTCGAGTCACAGATACGCAGTATTTT; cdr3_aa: CASSATRVTDTQYF
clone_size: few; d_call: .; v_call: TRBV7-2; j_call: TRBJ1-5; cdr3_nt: TGTGCCAGCAGTTACACAGGAGTAGGTCAGCCCCAGCATTTT; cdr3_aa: CASSYTGVGQPQHF
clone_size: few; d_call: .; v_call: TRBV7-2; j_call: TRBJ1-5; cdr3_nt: TGTGCCAGCAGCTTAGGACGTAGCAATCAGCCCCAGCATTTT; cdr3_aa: CASSLGRSNQPQHF
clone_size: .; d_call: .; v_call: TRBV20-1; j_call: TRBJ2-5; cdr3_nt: TGCAGTGCTAGGATCGGGACGGCTGAAGAGACCCAGTACTTC; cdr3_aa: CSARIGTAEETQYF
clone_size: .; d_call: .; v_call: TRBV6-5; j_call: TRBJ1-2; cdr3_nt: TGTGCCAGCAGTTACGCGCTTAACTATGGCTACACCTTC; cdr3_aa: CASSYALNYGYTF
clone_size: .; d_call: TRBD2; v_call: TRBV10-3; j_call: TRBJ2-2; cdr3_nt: TGTGCCATCACTGGGAGGGCCTCAACTCCCGGGGAGCTGTTTTTT; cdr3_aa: CAITGRASTPGELFF
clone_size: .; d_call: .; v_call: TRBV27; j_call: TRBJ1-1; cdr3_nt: TGTGCCAGCAGTTTAGAGGGATCGCCAAAAGCTTTCTTT; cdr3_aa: CASSLEGSPKAFF
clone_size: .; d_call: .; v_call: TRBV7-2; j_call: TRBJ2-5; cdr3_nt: TGTGCCAGCAGCTTAAGGGCAGATCAAGAGACCCAGTACTTC; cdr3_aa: CASSLRADQETQYF
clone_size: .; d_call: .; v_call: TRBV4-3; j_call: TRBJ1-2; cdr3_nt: TGCGCCAGCAGCCAAGAGGAGGGAAGGCGGGGAAGCTACACCTTC; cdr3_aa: CASSQEEGRRGSYTF
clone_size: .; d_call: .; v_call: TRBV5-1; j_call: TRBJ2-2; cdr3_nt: TGCGCCAGCAGCGGGGTGGCGGCGAACACCGGGGAGCTGTTTTTT; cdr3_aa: CASSGVAANTGELFF
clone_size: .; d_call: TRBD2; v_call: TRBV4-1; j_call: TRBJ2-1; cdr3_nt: TGCGCCAGCAGCCTTTCACCGGGACTAGCGATCTATGAGCAGTTCTTC; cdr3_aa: CASSLSPGLAIYEQFF
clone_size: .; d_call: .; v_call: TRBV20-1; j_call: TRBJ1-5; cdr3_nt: TGCAGTGCTTATCGGACACCAGATCAGCCCCAGCATTTT; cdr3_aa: CSAYRTPDQPQHF
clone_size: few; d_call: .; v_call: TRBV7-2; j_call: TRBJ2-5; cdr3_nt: TGTGCCAGCAGCTATTCGATCGGTTTCGAGACCCAGTACTTC; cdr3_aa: CASSYSIGFETQYF
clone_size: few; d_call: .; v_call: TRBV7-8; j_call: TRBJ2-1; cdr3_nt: TGTGCCAGCAGCCCCGCTCCCTCTTTAGTAGGGCAGTTCTTC; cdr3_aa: CASSPAPSLVGQFF
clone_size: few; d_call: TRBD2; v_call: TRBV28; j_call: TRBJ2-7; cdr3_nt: TGTGCCAGCAGAAATAGCGGGAACTCCTACGAGCAGTACTTC; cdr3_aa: CASRNSGNSYEQYF
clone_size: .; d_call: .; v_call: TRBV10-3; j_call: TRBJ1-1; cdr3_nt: TGTGCCACAGGGACGGAGAACACTGAAGCTTTCTTT; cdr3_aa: CATGTENTEAFF
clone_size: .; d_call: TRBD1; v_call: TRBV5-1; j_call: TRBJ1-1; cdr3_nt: TGCGCCAGCAGCGCCCGGACAGGGGGTGGTACTGAAGCTTTCTTT; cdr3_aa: CASSARTGGGTEAFF
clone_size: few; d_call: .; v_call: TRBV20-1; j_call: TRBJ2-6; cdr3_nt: TGCAGTGCTAGAAGAGACACTGGGGCCAACGTCCTGACTTTC; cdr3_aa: CSARRDTGANVLTF
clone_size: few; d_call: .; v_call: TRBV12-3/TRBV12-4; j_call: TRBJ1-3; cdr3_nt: TGTGCCAGCAGTCGCCCGCAGGACCGCTCTGGAAACACCATATATTTT; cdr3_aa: CASSRPQDRSGNTIYF
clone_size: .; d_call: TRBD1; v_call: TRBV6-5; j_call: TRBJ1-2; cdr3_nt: TGTGCCAGCAGGCGACAGGGGGCTGACGGCTACACCTTC; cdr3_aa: CASRRQGADGYTF
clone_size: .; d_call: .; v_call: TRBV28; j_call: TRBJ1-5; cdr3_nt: TGTGCCTGGGGGGGTCCACAGCCCCAGCATTTT; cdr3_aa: CAWGGPQPQHF
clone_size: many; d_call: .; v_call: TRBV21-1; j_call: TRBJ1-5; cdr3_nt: TGTGCCAGCAGCAAAGGGTCGGGGAATCAGCCCCAGCATTTT; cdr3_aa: CASSKGSGNQPQHF
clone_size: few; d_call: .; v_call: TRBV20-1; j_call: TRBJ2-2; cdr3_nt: TGCAGTGCTACCGTAATAAGGGATACCGGGGAGCTGTTTTTT; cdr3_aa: CSATVIRDTGELFF